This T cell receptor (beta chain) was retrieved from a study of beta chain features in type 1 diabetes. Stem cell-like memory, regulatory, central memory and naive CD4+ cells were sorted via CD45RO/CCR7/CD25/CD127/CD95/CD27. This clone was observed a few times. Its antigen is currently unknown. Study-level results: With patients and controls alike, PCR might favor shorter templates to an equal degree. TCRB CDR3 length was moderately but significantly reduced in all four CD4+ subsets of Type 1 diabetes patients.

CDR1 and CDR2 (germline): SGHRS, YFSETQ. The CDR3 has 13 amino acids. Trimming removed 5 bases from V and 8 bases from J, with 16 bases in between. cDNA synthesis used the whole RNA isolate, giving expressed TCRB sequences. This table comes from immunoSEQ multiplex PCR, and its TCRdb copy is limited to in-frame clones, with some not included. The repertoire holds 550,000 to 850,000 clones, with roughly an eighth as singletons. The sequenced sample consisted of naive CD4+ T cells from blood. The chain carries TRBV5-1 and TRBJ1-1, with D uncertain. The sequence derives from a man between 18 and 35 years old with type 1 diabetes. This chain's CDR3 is CASSSRQYGEAFF. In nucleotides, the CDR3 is TGCGCCAGCAGTTCAAGGCAGTACGGAGAAGCTTTCTTT.